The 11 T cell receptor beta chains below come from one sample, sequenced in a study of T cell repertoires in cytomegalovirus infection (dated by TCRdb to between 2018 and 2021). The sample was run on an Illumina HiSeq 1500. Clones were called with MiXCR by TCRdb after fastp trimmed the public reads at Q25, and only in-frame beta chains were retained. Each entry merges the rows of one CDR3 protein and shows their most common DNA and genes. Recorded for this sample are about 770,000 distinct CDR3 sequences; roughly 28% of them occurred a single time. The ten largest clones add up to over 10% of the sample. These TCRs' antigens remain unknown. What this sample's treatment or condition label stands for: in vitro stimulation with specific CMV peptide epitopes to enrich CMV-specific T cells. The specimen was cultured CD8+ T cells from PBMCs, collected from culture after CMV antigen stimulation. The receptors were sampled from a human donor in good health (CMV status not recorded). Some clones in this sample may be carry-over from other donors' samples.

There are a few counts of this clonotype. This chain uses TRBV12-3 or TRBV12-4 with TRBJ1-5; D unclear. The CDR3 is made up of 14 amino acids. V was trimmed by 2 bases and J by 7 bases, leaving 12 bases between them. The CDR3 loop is CASSLLPLGQPQHF. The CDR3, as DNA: TGTGCCAGCAGTTTATTGCCCTTAGGGCAGCCCCAGCATTTT.

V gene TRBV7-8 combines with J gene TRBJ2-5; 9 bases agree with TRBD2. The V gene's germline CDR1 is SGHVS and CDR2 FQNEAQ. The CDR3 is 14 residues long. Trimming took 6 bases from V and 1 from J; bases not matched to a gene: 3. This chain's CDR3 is CASRERGAQETQYF. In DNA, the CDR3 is TGTGCCAGCAGGGAGCGGGGGGCCCAAGAGACCCAGTACTTC.

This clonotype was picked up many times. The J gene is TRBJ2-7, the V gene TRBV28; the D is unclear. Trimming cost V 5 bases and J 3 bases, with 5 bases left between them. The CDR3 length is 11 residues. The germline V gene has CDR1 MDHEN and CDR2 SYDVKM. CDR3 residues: CASSPLYEQYF. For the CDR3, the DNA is TGTGCCAGCAGTCCCCTCTACGAGCAGTACTTC.

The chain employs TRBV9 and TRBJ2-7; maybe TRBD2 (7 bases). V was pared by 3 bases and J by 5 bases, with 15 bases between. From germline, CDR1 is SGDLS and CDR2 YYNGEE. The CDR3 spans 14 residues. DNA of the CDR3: TGTGCCAGCAGCGCAGTCGGGGGGCCGCACGAGCAGTACTTC. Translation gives CASSAVGGPHEQYF.

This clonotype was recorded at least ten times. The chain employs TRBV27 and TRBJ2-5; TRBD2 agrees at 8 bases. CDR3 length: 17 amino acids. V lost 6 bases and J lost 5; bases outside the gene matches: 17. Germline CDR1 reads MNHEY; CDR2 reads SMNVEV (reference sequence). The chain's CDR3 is CASSLRALAGNRETQYF. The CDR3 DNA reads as TGTGCCAGCAGCTTGAGGGCTTTAGCGGGGAATCGGGAGACCCAGTACTTC.

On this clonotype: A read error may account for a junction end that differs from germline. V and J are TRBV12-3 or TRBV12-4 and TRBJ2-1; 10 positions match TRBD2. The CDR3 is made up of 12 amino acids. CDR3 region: CAFGTSVNEQFF. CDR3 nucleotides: TGCGCGTTCGGGACTAGCGTCAATGAGCAGTTCTTC.

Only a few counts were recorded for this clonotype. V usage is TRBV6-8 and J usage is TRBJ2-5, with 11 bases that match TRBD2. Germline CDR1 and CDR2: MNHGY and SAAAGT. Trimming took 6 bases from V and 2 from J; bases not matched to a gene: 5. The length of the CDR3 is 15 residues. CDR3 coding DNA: TGTGCCAGCAGCGGGGGACTAGCGGTACAAGAGACCCAGTACTTC. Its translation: CASSGGLAVQETQYF.

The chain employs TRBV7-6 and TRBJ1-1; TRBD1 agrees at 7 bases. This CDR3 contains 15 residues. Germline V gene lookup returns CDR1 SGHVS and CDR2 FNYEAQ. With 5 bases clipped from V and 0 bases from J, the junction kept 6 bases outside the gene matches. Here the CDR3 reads CASSGPRGLNTEAFF. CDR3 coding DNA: TGTGCCAGCAGCGGACCCAGGGGGTTGAACACTGAAGCTTTCTTT.

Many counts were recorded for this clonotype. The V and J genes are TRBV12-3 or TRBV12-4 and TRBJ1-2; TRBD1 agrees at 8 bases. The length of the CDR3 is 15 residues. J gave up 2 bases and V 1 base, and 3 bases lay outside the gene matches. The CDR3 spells CASSLGQGRNYGYTF. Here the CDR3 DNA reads TGTGCCAGCAGTTTAGGACAGGGGAGGAACTATGGCTACACCTTC.

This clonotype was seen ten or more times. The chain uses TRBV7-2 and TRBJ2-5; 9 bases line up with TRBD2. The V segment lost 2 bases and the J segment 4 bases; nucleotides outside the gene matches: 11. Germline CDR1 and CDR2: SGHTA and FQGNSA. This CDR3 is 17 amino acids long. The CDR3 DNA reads TGTGCCAGCAGCTTAAACGACCCAGCGGGGGGCCTAGAGACCCAGTACTTC. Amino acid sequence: CASSLNDPAGGLETQYF.

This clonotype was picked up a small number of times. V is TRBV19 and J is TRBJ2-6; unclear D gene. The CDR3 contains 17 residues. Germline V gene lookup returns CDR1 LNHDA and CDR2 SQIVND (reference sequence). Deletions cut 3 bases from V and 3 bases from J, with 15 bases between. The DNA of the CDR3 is TGTGCCAGTAGTATGAGAGGAGAGTCGTATGGGGCCAACGTCCTGACTTTC. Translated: CASSMRGESYGANVLTF.